This note documents a single TCR beta chain sequence. This entry is derived from a study of blood T cell repertoires in COVID-19. Study-level information: Material from acute and convalescent COVID-19 was sourced from the United States, Italy and Spain.

V was shortened by 4 bases and J by 10 bases, with 16 bases between the two germline ends. The CDR3 runs 14 residues. Germline V gives CDR1 KGHDR, CDR2 SFDVKD. This table comes from immunoSEQ multiplex PCR, and its TCRdb copy is limited to in-frame clones, with some not included. The sample records around 330,000 clones, approximately 89% being singletons. Those enrolled in Seattle joined during active infection and were followed longitudinally afterward. The sequence was collected from a woman aged 25 to 39 with COVID-19, enrolled during active disease. J is TRBJ2-1 and V is TRBV24-1; D perhaps matches TRBD2 (5 bases). The sample consisted of peripheral blood. Written as DNA, the CDR3 is TGTGCCACCAGTGAGAGAGGGCCTTCGGGGGAGCAGTTCTTC. As protein: CATSERGPSGEQFF.